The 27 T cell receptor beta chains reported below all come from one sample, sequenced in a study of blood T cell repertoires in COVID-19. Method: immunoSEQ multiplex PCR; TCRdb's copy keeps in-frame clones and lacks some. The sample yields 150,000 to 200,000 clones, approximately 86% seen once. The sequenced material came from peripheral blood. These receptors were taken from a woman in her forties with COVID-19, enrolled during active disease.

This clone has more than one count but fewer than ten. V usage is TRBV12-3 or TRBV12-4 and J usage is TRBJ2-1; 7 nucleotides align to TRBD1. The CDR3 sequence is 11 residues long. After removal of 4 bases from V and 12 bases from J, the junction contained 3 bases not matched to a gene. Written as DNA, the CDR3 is TGTGCCAGCAGTTCCCGACAGGGGCAGTTCTTC. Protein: CASSSRQGQFF.

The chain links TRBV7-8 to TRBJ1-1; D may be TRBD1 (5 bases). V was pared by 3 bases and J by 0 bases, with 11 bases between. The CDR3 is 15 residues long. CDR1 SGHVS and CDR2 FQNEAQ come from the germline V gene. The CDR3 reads CASSFRGTLNTEAFF. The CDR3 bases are TGTGCCAGCAGCTTTCGGGGGACGTTGAACACTGAAGCTTTCTTT.

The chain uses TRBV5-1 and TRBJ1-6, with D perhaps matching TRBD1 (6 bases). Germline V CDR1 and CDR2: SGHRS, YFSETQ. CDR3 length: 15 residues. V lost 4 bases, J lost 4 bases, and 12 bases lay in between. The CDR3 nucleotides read TGCGCCAGCAGCCCCGACAGGCGTTATAATTCACCCCTCCACTTT. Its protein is CASSPDRRYNSPLHF.

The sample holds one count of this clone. The CDR3 nucleotides are TGTGCCAGCTCACAAGTCAGGGGACGGACTGAAGCTTTCTTT. Amino acid sequence: CASSQVRGRTEAFF. The chain employs TRBV18 and TRBJ1-1; the D gene is possibly TRBD1 (6 bases). Germline V lookup: CDR1 KGHSH, CDR2 LQKENI. This CDR3 has 14 residues. V lost 4 bases, J lost 5 bases, and 14 bases lay in between.

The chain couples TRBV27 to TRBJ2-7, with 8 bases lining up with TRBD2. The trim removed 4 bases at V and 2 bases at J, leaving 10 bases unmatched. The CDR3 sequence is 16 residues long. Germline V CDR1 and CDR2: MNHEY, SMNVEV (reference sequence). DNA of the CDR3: TGTGCCAGCAGTTCCCGTAGCGGGATTAGAACCTACGAGCAGTACTTC. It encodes CASSSRSGIRTYEQYF.

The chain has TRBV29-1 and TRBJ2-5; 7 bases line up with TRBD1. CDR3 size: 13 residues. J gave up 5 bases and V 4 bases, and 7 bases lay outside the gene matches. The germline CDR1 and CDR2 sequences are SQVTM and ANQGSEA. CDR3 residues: CSVVQGVLETQYF. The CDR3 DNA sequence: TGCAGCGTTGTGCAGGGGGTTCTGGAGACCCAGTACTTC.

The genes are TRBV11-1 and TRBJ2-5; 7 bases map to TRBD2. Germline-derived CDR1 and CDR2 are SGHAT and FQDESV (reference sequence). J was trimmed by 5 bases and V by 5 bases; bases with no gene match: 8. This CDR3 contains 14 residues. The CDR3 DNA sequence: TGTGCCAGCAGCCCCCGGCGGGGGTGGGAGACCCAGTACTTC. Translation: CASSPRRGWETQYF.

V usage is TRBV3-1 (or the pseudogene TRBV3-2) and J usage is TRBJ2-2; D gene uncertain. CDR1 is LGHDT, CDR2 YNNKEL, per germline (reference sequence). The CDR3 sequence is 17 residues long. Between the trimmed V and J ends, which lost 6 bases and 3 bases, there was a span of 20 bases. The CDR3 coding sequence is TGTGCCAGCAGTCGCCTTTCGTTTTCGCCGGACACCGGGGAGCTGTTTTTT. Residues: CASSRLSFSPDTGELFF.

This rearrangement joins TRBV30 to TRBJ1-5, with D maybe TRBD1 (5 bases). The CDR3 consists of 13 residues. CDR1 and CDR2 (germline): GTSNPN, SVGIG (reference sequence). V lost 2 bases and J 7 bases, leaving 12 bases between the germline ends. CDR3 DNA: TGTGCCTGGAGTACTCAGGGAAGCCAGCCCCAGCATTTT. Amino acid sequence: CAWSTQGSQPQHF.

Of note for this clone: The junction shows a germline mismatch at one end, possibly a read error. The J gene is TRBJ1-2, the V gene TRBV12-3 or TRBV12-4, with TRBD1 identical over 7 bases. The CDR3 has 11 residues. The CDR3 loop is CASSLEGTAVF. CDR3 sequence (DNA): TGTGCCAGCAGTTTAGAGGGGACAGCAGTCTTC.

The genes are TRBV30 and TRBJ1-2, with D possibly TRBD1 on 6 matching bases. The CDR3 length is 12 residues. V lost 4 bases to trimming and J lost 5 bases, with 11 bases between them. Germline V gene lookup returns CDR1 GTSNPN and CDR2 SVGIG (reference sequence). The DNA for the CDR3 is TGTGCCTGGAAATACAGGGAATATGGCTACACCTTC. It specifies CAWKYREYGYTF.

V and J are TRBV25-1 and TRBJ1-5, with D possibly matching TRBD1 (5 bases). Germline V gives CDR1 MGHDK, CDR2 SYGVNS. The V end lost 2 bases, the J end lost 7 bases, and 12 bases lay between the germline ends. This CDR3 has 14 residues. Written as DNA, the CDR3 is TGTGCCAGCAGTGAAAGGGGATCGCAACAGCCCCAGCATTTT. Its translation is CASSERGSQQPQHF.

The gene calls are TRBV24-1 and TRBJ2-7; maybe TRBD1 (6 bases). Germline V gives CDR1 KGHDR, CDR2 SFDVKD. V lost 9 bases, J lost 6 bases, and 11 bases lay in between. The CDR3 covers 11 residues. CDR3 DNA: TGTGCCACCGGCAGGGGCGTCGAGCAGTACTTC. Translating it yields CATGRGVEQYF.

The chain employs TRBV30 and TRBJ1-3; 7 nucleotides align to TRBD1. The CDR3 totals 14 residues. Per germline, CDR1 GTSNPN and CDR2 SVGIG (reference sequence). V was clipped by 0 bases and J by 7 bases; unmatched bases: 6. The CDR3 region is CAWSVDRDSNTIYF. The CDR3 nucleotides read TGTGCCTGGAGTGTTGACAGGGACTCTAACACCATATATTTT.

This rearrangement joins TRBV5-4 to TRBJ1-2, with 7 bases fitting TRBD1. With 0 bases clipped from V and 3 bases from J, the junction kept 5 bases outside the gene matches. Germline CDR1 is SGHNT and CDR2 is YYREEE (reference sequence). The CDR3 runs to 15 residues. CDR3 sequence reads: CASSLGAGGDYGYTF. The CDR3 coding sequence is TGTGCCAGCAGCTTGGGGGCAGGGGGAGACTATGGCTACACCTTC.

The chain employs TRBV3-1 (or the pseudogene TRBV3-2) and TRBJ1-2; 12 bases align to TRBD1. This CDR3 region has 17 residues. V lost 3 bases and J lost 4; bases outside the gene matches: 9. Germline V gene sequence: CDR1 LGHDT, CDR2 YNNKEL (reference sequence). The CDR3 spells CASSHRDRGRLAYGYTF. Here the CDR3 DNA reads TGTGCCAGCAGCCACCGGGACAGGGGGCGATTGGCCTATGGCTACACCTTC.

CDR3 protein: CAWSLGALNEKLFF. The CDR3 DNA follows: TGTGCCTGGAGCCTTGGGGCTCTTAATGAAAAACTGTTTTTT. The rearrangement links TRBV30 to TRBJ1-4; D perhaps matches TRBD1 (5 bases). V lost 3 bases and J 4 bases, leaving 12 bases between the germline ends. This CDR3 contains 14 residues. Germline assignment: CDR1 GTSNPN and CDR2 SVGIG (reference sequence).

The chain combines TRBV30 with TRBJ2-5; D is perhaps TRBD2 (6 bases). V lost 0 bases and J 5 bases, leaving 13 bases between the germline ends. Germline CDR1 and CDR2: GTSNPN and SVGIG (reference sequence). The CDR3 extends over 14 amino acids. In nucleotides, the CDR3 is TGTGCCTGGAGTGTATCGGGGGTTCACGAGACCCAGTACTTC. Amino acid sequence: CAWSVSGVHETQYF.

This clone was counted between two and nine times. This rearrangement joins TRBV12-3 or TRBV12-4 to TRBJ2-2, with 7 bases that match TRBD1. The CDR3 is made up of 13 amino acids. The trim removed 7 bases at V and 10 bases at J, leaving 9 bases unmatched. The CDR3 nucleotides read TGTGCCAGCACGCGTACAGGGGCCGCGGAGCTGTTTTTT. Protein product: CASTRTGAAELFF.

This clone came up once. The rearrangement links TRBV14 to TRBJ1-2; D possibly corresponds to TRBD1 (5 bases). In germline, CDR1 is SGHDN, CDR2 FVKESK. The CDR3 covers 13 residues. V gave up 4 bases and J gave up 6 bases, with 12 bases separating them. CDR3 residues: CASSLDKGHGYTF. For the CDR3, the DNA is TGTGCCAGCAGCCTGGACAAGGGTCATGGCTACACCTTC.

The DNA of the CDR3 is TGTGCCAGCAGCTTGTACGGCAGGGAACTATTTGGCTACACCTTC. Protein: CASSLYGRELFGYTF. The gene calls are TRBV5-4 and TRBJ1-2; tentatively, D is TRBD1 (5 bases). The CDR3 consists of 15 residues. Germline assignment: CDR1 SGHNT and CDR2 YYREEE (reference sequence). V lost 1 base to trimming and J lost 7 bases, with 17 bases between them.

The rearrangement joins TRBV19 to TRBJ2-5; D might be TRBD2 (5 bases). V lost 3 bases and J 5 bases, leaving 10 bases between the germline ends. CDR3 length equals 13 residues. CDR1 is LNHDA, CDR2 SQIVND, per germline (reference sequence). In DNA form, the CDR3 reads TGTGCCAGTAGTATTCGAGGGCCGGAGACCCAGTACTTC. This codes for CASSIRGPETQYF.

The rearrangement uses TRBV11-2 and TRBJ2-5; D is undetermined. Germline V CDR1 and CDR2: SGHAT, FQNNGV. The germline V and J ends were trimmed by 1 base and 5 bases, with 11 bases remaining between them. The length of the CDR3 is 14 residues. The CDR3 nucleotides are TGTGCCAGCAGCTTAGTTAATCCGAGGGAGACCCAGTACTTC. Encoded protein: CASSLVNPRETQYF.

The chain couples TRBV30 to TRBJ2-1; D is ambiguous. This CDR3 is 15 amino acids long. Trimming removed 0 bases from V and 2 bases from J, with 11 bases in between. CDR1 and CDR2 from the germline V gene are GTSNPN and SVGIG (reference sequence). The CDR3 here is CAWSVFGRAYNEQFF. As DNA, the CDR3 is TGTGCCTGGAGTGTTTTCGGCCGGGCCTACAATGAGCAGTTCTTC.

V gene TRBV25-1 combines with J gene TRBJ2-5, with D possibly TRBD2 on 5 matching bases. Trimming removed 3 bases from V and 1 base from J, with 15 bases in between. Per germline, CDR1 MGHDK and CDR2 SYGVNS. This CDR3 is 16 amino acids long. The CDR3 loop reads CASSEGGKRAQETQYF. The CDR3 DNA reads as TGTGCCAGCAGTGAGGGTGGGAAGAGGGCCCAAGAGACCCAGTACTTC.

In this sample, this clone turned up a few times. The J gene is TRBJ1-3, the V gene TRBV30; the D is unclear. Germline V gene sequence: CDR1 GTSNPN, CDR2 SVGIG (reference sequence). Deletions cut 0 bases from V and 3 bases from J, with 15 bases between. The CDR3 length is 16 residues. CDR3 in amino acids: CAWSVGPGRVGNTIYF. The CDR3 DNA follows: TGTGCCTGGAGTGTAGGCCCTGGGAGGGTTGGAAACACCATATATTTT.

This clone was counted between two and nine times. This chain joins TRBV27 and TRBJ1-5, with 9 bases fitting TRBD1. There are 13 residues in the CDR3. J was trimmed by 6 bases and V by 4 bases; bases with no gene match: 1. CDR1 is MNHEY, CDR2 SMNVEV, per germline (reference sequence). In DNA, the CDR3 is TGTGCCAGCAGTTACAGGGGGCTTCAGCCCCAGCATTTT. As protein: CASSYRGLQPQHF.